The next 30 T cell receptor beta chains were all read from a single sample in a study of vaccination effects on CD4 cells after COVID-19. Clones were read by immunoSEQ multiplex PCR, and TCRdb kept only the in-frame ones, dropping some. The sample has tens of thousands of clones, 55% to 75% seen once. With the ViraFEST assay, the study expanded antigen-specific CD4+ T cells using viral peptide pools, then sequenced them. Culture lasted 10 days before CD4+ T cell isolation. Prior SARS-CoV-2 infection was absent in the vaccine recipients, as shown by negative nucleocapsid antibodies. The antigens these receptors bind are not known. This specimen was CD4+ T cells from PBMCs cultured with SARS-CoV-2 spike peptides, taken before COVID-19 vaccination. The receptors shown here come from a human donor who received a COVID-19 vaccine.

V gene TRBV2 combines with J gene TRBJ1-1; D ambiguous. The CDR3 is 11 residues long. Per the germline V gene, CDR1 is SNHLY and CDR2 is FYNNEI. The ends were cut back, 2 bases at V and 8 bases at J, with 6 bases in the middle. Here the CDR3 DNA reads TGTGCCAGCAGTGAACGCAGGGAAGCTTTCTTT. Residues: CASSERREAFF.

This clone has just a few counts. The rearrangement links TRBV14 to TRBJ1-4; tentative D call: TRBD1 (5 bases). Trimming removed 3 bases from V and 4 bases from J, with 9 bases in between. Germline lookup yields CDR1 SGHDN and CDR2 FVKESK. The CDR3 totals 14 residues. CDR3 amino acids: CASSHPGLNEKLFF. As DNA, the CDR3 is TGTGCCAGCAGCCACCCGGGGCTTAATGAAAAACTGTTTTTT. The full variable domain, rest sourced from reference TRBV14 and TRBJ1-4, is EAGVTQFPSHSVIEKGQTVTLRCDPISGHDNLYWYRRVMGKEIKFLLHFVKESKQDESGMPNNRFLAERTGGTYSTLKVQPAELEDSGVYFCASSHPGLNEKLFFGSGTQLSVL.

The chain combines TRBV6-2 or TRBV6-3 with TRBJ1-1; tentative D call: TRBD1 (5 bases). The CDR3 is 15 residues long. Germline CDR1 reads MNHEY; CDR2 reads SVGEGT. V was pared by 2 bases and J by 3 bases, with 13 bases between. The CDR3 spells CASSYSRGRYTEAFF. The DNA for the CDR3 is TGTGCCAGCAGTTACAGTCGGGGCCGATACACTGAAGCTTTCTTT.

The chain is built from TRBV19 and TRBJ1-2; D is perhaps TRBD1 (5 bases). The CDR3 loop spans 15 amino acids. Trimming left V 7 bases short and J 6 bases short, with 21 bases between. Germline values: CDR1 LNHDA, CDR2 SQIVND (reference sequence). CDR3 bases: TGTGCCAGTACCGTTCATGGGGGAGGGCAAGATGGCTACACCTTC. Protein product: CASTVHGGGQDGYTF.

This clone was recorded only once. V usage is TRBV5-5 and J usage is TRBJ1-1, with D possibly TRBD1 on 5 matching bases. V lost 4 bases and J lost 3, with 16 bases in between. Germline CDR1 and CDR2: SGHKS and YYEKEE (reference sequence). The CDR3 loop spans 15 amino acids. In DNA form, the CDR3 reads TGTGCCAGCAGCCCTACCAGGGCGCGGGACACTGAAGCTTTCTTT. Residues: CASSPTRARDTEAFF.

This clone has only a few counts. This chain uses TRBV19 with TRBJ1-2, with TRBD1 matching over 7 bases. This CDR3 region has 14 residues. Trimming removed 5 bases from V and 4 bases from J; junction bases left unmatched: 7. Per the germline V gene, CDR1 is LNHDA and CDR2 is SQIVND (reference sequence). The CDR3 sequence: CASSPNRGPYGYTF. In DNA, the CDR3 is TGTGCCAGTAGTCCGAACAGGGGACCCTATGGCTACACCTTC.

V gene TRBV10-3 combines with J gene TRBJ2-2; 7 bases line up with TRBD1. The V and J ends lost 5 bases and 6 bases, in that order; junction bases with no gene match: 6. Germline assignment: CDR1 ENHRY and CDR2 SYGVKD. CDR3 length: 14 amino acids. CDR3 bases: TGTGCCATCAGTCGGCAGGGGGAATCCGGGGAGCTGTTTTTT. Encoded protein: CAISRQGESGELFF.

The chain combines TRBV6-1 with TRBJ1-5; D possibly corresponds to TRBD1 (5 bases). V lost 1 base and J 2 bases, leaving 9 bases between the germline ends. The CDR3 has 15 amino acids. The germline V gene encodes CDR1 MNHNS and CDR2 SASEGT. In DNA, the CDR3 is TGTGCCAGCAGTGAAGTAGGGACGGGCAATCAGCCCCAGCATTTT. Translating gives CASSEVGTGNQPQHF.

CDR3 in amino acids: CASSSYRDRAYGYTF. The CDR3 DNA follows: TGTGCCAGCAGTTCATACCGGGACAGGGCCTATGGCTACACCTTC. V usage is TRBV27 and J usage is TRBJ1-2; 9 positions match TRBD1. The CDR3 covers 15 residues. The trim removed 4 bases at V and 4 bases at J, leaving 7 bases unmatched. Germline values: CDR1 MNHEY, CDR2 SMNVEV (reference sequence).

The chain links TRBV7-2 to TRBJ2-1; D not certain. Trimming removed 0 bases at V and 2 bases at J, with 11 bases between. The CDR3 is made up of 16 amino acids. Germline values: CDR1 SGHTA, CDR2 FQGNSA. In nucleotides, the CDR3 is TGTGCCAGCAGCTTAGCGGGTCTGGGCACCTACAATGAGCAGTTCTTC. Its translation is CASSLAGLGTYNEQFF. The complete variable domain, with remaining parts taken from reference TRBV7-2 and TRBJ2-1, reads GAGVSQSPSNKVTEKGKDVELRCDPISGHTALYWYRQSLGQGLEFLIYFQGNSAPDKSGLPSDRFSAERTGGSVSTLTIQRTQQEDSAVYLCASSLAGLGTYNEQFFGPGTRLTVL.

The chain carries TRBV5-4 and TRBJ2-7, with 11 bases fitting TRBD2. The length of the CDR3 is 14 residues. Germline CDR1 is SGHNT and CDR2 is YYREEE (reference sequence). V shed 7 bases, J shed 5 bases, and the junction held 8 bases outside the gene matches. The CDR3 DNA sequence: TGTGCCAGCCGCGTAGCGGGAGGGCGTAACGAGCAGTACTTC. It specifies CASRVAGGRNEQYF.

Concerning this clone: The CDR3 does not close with the conserved phenylalanine or tryptophan, likely indicating a read error. The limits of the CDR3 on the DNA are not certain, so only TCRdb's listed CDR3 is given. CDR3 sequence reads: CASSYGTGNRAPG. V usage is TRBV6-5 and J usage is TRBJ2-7; the tabulated D call, TRBD1, remains unverified against the DNA. Germline-derived CDR1 and CDR2 are MNHEY and SVGAGI. The length of the CDR3 is 13 amino acids, counting both ends.

The rearrangement links TRBV19 to TRBJ1-2, with unresolved D. The germline V and J ends were trimmed by 10 bases and 0 bases, with 12 bases remaining between them. The CDR3 spans 13 residues. Germline CDR1 and CDR2: LNHDA and SQIVND (reference sequence). The DNA of the CDR3 is TGTGCCACCTCGGCCTTCCCTAACTATGGCTACACCTTC. Amino acids: CATSAFPNYGYTF. The whole variable domain, remainder taken from reference TRBV19 and TRBJ1-2, is DGGITQSPKYLFRKEGQNVTLSCEQNLNHDAMYWYRQDPGQGLRLIYYSQIVNDFQKGDIAEGYSVSREKKESFPLTVTSAQKNPTAFYLCATSAFPNYGYTFGSGTRLTVV.

The gene calls are TRBV6-5 and TRBJ1-4; TRBD1 aligns across 9 bases. J was trimmed by 0 bases and V by 3 bases; bases with no gene match: 2. CDR3 length equals 16 residues. Germline V gene lookup returns CDR1 MNHEY and CDR2 SVGAGI. The CDR3 sequence is CASSYGTGTTNEKLFF. The CDR3 coding sequence is TGTGCCAGCAGTTATGGGACAGGGACAACTAATGAAAAACTGTTTTTT.

The CDR3 nucleotides read TGTGCCAGCTCACCCGGGACAGGCAACTCTGGAAACACCATATATTTT. Translation: CASSPGTGNSGNTIYF. V usage is TRBV18 and J usage is TRBJ1-3; 8 bases match TRBD1. This CDR3 is built from 16 residues. J was trimmed by 0 bases and V by 3 bases; bases with no gene match: 4. In germline, CDR1 is KGHSH, CDR2 LQKENI. The full variable domain, its missing parts supplied by reference TRBV18 and TRBJ1-3, is NAGVMQNPRHLVRRRGQEARLRCSPMKGHSHVYWYRQLPEEGLKFMVYLQKENIIDESGMPKERFSAEFPKEGPSILRIQQVVRGDSAAYFCASSPGTGNSGNTIYFGEGSWLTVV.

About this clone: The junction differs from germline at one of its ends, possibly a read error. This chain uses TRBV27 with TRBJ2-7; 9 nucleotides align to TRBD2. The CDR3 contains 13 residues. Germline CDR1 MNHEY, CDR2 SMNVEV (reference sequence). CDR3 residues: CASSSTAWTSERF. The CDR3 DNA sequence: TGTGCCAGCAGCTCAACCGCTTGGACTAGCGAGCGCTTC.

The gene calls are TRBV25-1 and TRBJ2-1; TRBD2 matches 11 bases. CDR1 and CDR2 from the germline V gene are MGHDK and SYGVNS. V trimming: 1 base; J trimming: 8 bases; junction bases outside the gene matches: 4. The CDR3 has 15 residues. As DNA, the CDR3 is TGTGCCAGCAGTGAATCTCTAGCGGGAGGTCATGAGCAGTTCTTC. This sequence encodes CASSESLAGGHEQFF.

The chain employs TRBV6-5 and TRBJ2-3; either TRBD1 or TRBD2 may supply D (5 bases each). CDR3 size: 12 residues. Looked up from germline, CDR1 is MNHEY and CDR2 is SVGAGI. V was cut by 6 bases and J by 9 bases, with 13 bases left in between. CDR3 loop: CASRLGEGTQYF. Written as DNA, the CDR3 is TGTGCCAGCAGATTGGGAGAGGGGACGCAGTATTTT.

The rearrangement joins TRBV3-1 (or the pseudogene TRBV3-2) to TRBJ1-2; D gene unclear. This CDR3 has 13 amino acids. CDR1 and CDR2 from the germline V gene are LGHDT and YNNKEL (reference sequence). V shed 3 bases and J shed 4 bases, with 9 bases lying between them. The CDR3 loop is CASSQGNIYGYTF. DNA for the CDR3: TGTGCCAGCAGCCAGGGGAACATCTATGGCTACACCTTC.

The chain employs TRBV4-1 and TRBJ1-1; D is uncertain. The CDR3 is made up of 17 amino acids. The V gene's germline CDR1 is MGHRA and CDR2 YSYEKL. V dropped 4 bases and J dropped 3 bases, with 21 bases sitting between them. The CDR3 sequence is CASSPGGVRPRDTEAFF. The CDR3 coding sequence is TGCGCCAGCAGCCCCGGCGGGGTGAGGCCGAGGGACACTGAAGCTTTCTTT.

The V call is TRBV5-1, the J call TRBJ1-3, with 12 bases fitting TRBD1. The CDR3 is 15 amino acids. V gave up 4 bases and J gave up 6 bases; unmatched junction bases: 5. Germline-derived CDR1 and CDR2 are SGHRS and YFSETQ. CDR3 loop: CASSGDRGRENTIYF. The DNA for the CDR3 is TGCGCCAGCAGCGGGGACAGGGGGCGCGAAAACACCATATATTTT. Complete variable domain (other parts from reference TRBV5-1 and TRBJ1-3): KAGVTQTPRYLIKTRGQQVTLSCSPISGHRSVSWYQQTPGQGLQFLFEYFSETQRNKGNFPGRFSGRQFSNSRSEMNVSTLELGDSALYLCASSGDRGRENTIYFGEGSWLTVV.

The gene calls are TRBV3-1 (or the pseudogene TRBV3-2) and TRBJ1-2; 10 bases are a match to TRBD1. Germline CDR1 and CDR2: LGHDT and YNNKEL (reference sequence). This CDR3 is built from 15 residues. V lost 4 bases and J lost 3; bases outside the gene matches: 5. The CDR3 sequence: CASSPETGGDYGYTF. CDR3 coding DNA: TGTGCCAGCAGCCCCGAGACAGGGGGCGACTATGGCTACACCTTC.

This sequence joins TRBV5-6 and TRBJ2-5; D is unresolved. The germline gives CDR1 SGHDT, CDR2 YYEEEE. This CDR3 spans 13 amino acids. Trimming cost V 6 bases and J 5 bases, with 14 bases left between them. Here the CDR3 reads CASTPRVYETQYF. CDR3 in DNA: TGTGCCAGCACCCCCAGAGTATATGAGACCCAGTACTTC.

The CDR3 bases are TGTGCCAGCAGTTACCCCGGCGTCGAAAAACTGTTTTTT. Its translation is CASSYPGVEKLFF. The V call is TRBV6-5, the J call TRBJ1-4; the D is unclear. The CDR3 has 13 amino acids. Germline V gives CDR1 MNHEY, CDR2 SVGAGI. Trimming stripped 2 bases from V and 8 bases from J, with 9 bases between.

This clone was seen just once. The chain links TRBV7-2 to TRBJ2-2; 9 bases are shared with TRBD1. Germline V gene data show CDR1 as SGHTA and CDR2 as FQGNSA. Losses at the gene ends were 2 bases for V and 6 bases for J; bases not matched to a gene: 13. The CDR3 consists of 18 residues. CDR3 nucleotide sequence: TGTGCCAGCAGCTTATTCCGGGACAGGGAGAGAGACCCCGGGGAGCTGTTTTTT. Residues: CASSLFRDRERDPGELFF.

This chain uses TRBV29-1 with TRBJ1-1; D perhaps matches TRBD1 (6 bases). Looked up from germline, CDR1 is SQVTM and CDR2 is ANQGSEA. The CDR3 has 13 amino acids. The V end was cut by 6 bases, the J end by 1 base, with 12 bases between. CDR3 in amino acids: CSVVGQTNTEAFF. The CDR3 DNA reads as TGCAGCGTAGTAGGACAGACGAACACTGAAGCTTTCTTT.

The CDR3: CASRDSGYGYTF. In DNA form, the CDR3 reads TGCGCCAGCAGGGACAGTGGCTATGGCTACACCTTC. The chain recombines TRBV5-1 with TRBJ1-2; weak D call: TRBD1 (6 bases). Looked up from germline, CDR1 is SGHRS and CDR2 is YFSETQ. The CDR3 is 12 amino acids. Trimming removed 5 bases at V and 4 bases at J, with 9 bases between.

The chain couples TRBV30 to TRBJ1-2; D is unresolved. V was shortened by 0 bases and J by 6 bases, with 8 bases between the two germline ends. Germline lookup yields CDR1 GTSNPN and CDR2 SVGIG (reference sequence). The CDR3 is 12 residues long. The CDR3 DNA follows: TGTGCCTGGAGTGTGGGTCCGAATGGCTACACCTTC. This codes for CAWSVGPNGYTF.

The rearrangement uses TRBV14 and TRBJ2-1; possibly TRBD1 for D (5 bases). The V gene's germline CDR1 is SGHDN and CDR2 FVKESK. V gave up 3 bases and J gave up 9 bases, with 15 bases separating them. The length of the CDR3 is 14 residues. CDR3 DNA sequence: TGTGCCAGCAGCCAGAAACGGCAAAGGGGTGAGCAGTTCTTC. Amino acid sequence: CASSQKRQRGEQFF. The full variable domain, rest sourced from reference TRBV14 and TRBJ2-1, is EAGVTQFPSHSVIEKGQTVTLRCDPISGHDNLYWYRRVMGKEIKFLLHFVKESKQDESGMPNNRFLAERTGGTYSTLKVQPAELEDSGVYFCASSQKRQRGEQFFGPGTRLTVL.

The chain recombines TRBV6-6 with TRBJ1-6; 11 bases line up with TRBD1. Germline V gives CDR1 MNHNY, CDR2 SVGAGI (reference sequence). V lost 4 bases and J lost 9; bases outside the gene matches: 2. This CDR3 has 14 amino acids. DNA of the CDR3: TGTGCCAGCAGTTCCGGACAGGGGGCTTCACCCCTCCACTTT. This gives the protein CASSSGQGASPLHF.